The present T cell receptor (beta chain) was sequenced within a study of identical twins. Study outcomes and limitations: Insertions were reduced in abundant cord blood beta clonotypes but not in memory repertoires. Surplus twin overlap in beta out-of-frame sequences was less pronounced.

A word on this clonotype: Its matching antigen is unknown.

Trimming shortened V by 0 bases and J by 6 bases, and 14 bases separated the two germline ends. This CDR3 comprises 14 residues. From germline, CDR1 is DFQATT and CDR2 SNEGSKA (reference sequence). One entry per CDR3 protein results from TCRdb running MiXCR on the 5' RACE reads. In the table there are 600,000 to 800,000 distinct CDR3 sequences, less than 25% of which are singletons. These data were likewise used in another study, on T cells expressing NK-cell markers.

This chain connects TRBV20-1 to TRBJ1-2; a weak D match, TRBD1 (5 bases). The sequence was collected from a young woman in good health. The sample taken for sequencing was PBMCs. The CDR3 loop reads CSARDRTGVDGYTF. The CDR3 region has the DNA TGCAGTGCTAGAGATCGCACGGGGGTAGATGGCTACACCTTC.